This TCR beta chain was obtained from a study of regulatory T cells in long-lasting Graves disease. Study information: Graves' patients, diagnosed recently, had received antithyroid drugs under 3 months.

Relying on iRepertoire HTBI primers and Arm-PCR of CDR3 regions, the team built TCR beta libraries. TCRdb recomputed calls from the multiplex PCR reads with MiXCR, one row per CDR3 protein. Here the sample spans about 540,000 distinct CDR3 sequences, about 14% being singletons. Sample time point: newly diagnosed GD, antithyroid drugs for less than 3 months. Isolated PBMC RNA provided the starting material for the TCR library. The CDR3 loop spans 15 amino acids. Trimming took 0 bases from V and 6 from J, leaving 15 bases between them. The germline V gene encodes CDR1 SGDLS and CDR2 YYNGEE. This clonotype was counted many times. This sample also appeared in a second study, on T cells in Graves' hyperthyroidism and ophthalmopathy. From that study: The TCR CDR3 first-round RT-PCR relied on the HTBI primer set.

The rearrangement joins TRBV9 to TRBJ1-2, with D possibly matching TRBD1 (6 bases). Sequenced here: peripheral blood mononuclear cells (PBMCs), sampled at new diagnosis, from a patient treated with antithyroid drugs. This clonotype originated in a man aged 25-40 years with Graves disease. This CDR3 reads CASSVDRAGIDGYTF. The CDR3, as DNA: TGTGCCAGCAGCGTAGACAGGGCGGGGATTGATGGCTACACCTTC.